Sequencing of this T cell receptor beta chain was carried out in a study of shared clonotypes between healthy human individuals. Some clones are missing from TCRdb's copy, which holds only in-frame ones; the method was immunoSEQ multiplex PCR. The sample records about 2.4 million clones, 93% being singletons. This clone has only a few counts. CDR1 SNHLY and CDR2 FYNNEI come from the germline V gene. The V and J ends lost 4 bases and 0 bases respectively, with 9 bases between them. The CDR3 totals 14 residues. The J gene is TRBJ1-1, the V gene TRBV2; no reliable D call. The source of this sequence is a man between 18 and 35 years old in good health. Some clones in this sample may be carry-over from other donors' samples. Input material: naive CD4+ T cells from PBMCs. As for subset: CD45RA+ positively selected. CDR3 nucleotide sequence: TGTGCCAGCAGTGTCAGACCCATGAACACTGAAGCTTTCTTT. Encoded protein: CASSVRPMNTEAFF.